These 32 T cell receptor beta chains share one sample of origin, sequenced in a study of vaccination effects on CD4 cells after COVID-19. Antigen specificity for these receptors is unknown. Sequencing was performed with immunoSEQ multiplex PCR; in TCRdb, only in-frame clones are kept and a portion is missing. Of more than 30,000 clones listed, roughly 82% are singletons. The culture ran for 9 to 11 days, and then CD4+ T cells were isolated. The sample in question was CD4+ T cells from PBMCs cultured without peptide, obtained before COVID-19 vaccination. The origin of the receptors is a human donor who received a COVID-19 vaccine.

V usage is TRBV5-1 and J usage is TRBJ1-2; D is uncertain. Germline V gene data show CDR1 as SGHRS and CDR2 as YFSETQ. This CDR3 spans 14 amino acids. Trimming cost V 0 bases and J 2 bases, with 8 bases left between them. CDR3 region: CASSLGDLNYGYTF. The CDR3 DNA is TGCGCCAGCAGCTTGGGAGATCTCAACTATGGCTACACCTTC. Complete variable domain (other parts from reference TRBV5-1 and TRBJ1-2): KAGVTQTPRYLIKTRGQQVTLSCSPISGHRSVSWYQQTPGQGLQFLFEYFSETQRNKGNFPGRFSGRQFSNSRSEMNVSTLELGDSALYLCASSLGDLNYGYTFGSGTRLTVV.

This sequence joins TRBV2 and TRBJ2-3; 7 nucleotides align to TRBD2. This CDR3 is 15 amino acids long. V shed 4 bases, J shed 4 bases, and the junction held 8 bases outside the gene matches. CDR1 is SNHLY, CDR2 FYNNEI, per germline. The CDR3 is CASSVRGGGPDTQYF. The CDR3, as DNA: TGTGCCAGCAGTGTTCGTGGCGGGGGACCAGATACGCAGTATTTT.

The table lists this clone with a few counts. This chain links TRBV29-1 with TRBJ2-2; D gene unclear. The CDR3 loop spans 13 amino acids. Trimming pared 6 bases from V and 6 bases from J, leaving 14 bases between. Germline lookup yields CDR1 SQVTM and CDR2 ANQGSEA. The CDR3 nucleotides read TGCAGCGTCGGACGGTCCGGGTCCGGGGAGCTGTTTTTT. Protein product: CSVGRSGSGELFF.

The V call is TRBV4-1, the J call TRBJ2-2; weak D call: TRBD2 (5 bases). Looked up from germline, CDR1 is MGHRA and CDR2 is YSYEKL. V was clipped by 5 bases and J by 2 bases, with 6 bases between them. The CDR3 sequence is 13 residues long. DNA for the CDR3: TGCGCCAGCAGCGAGGGAAACACCGGGGAGCTGTTTTTT. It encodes CASSEGNTGELFF.

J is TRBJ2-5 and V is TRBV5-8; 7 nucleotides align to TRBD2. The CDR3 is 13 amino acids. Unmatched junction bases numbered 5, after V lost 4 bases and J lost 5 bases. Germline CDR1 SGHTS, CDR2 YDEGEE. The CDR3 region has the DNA TGTGCCAGCAGCCCTGGGACTATTGAGACCCAGTACTTC. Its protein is CASSPGTIETQYF.

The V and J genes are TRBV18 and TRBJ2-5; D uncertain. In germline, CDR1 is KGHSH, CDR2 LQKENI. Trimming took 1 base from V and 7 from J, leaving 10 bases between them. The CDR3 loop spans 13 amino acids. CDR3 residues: CASSPLQDGTQYF. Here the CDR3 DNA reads TGTGCCAGCTCACCACTTCAGGATGGGACCCAGTACTTC. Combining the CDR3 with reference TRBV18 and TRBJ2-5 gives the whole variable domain NAGVMQNPRHLVRRRGQEARLRCSPMKGHSHVYWYRQLPEEGLKFMVYLQKENIIDESGMPKERFSAEFPKEGPSILRIQQVVRGDSAAYFCASSPLQDGTQYFGPGTRLLVL.

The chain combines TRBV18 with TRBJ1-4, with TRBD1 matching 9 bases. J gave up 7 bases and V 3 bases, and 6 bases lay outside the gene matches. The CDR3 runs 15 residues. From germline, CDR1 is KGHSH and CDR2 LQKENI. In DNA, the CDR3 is TGTGCCAGCTCACCCCGGACAGGGGTCGGTGAAAAACTGTTTTTT. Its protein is CASSPRTGVGEKLFF.

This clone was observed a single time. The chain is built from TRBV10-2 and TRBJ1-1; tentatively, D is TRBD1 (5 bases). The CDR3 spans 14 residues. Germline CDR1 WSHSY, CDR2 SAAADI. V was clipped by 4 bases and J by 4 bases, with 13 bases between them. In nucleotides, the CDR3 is TGCGCCAGCAGTGGTCGGGACGGGCTCACTGAAGCTTTCTTT. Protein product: CASSGRDGLTEAFF.

The CDR3 nucleotides are TGTGCCAGCAGCGCAACGACAGGGGTTTATGTTAGCAATCAGCCCCAGCATTTT. The encoded protein is CASSATTGVYVSNQPQHF. V and J are TRBV4-2 and TRBJ1-5; TRBD1 agrees at 8 bases. V was clipped by 5 bases and J by 0 bases; unmatched bases: 12. The CDR3 covers 18 residues. The V gene's germline CDR1 is LGHNA and CDR2 YNFKEQ.

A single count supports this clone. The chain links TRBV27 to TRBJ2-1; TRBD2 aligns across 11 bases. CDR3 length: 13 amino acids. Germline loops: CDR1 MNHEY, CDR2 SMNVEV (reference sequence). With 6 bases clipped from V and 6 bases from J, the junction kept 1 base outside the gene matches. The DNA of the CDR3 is TGTGCCAGCAGGACTAGCGGGGTCAATGAGCAGTTCTTC. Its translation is CASRTSGVNEQFF.

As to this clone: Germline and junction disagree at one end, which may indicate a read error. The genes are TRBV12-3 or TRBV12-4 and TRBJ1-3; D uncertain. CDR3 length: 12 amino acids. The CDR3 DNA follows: TGTGCCAGCAGTTTAGTGGGAAAGACCATATATTTT. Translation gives CASSLVGKTIYF.

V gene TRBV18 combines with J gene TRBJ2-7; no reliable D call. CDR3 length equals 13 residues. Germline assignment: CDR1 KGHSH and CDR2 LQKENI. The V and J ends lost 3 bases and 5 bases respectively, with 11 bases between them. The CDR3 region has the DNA TGTGCCAGCTCACCGCCAAACGGCGACGAGCAGTACGTC. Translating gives CASSPPNGDEQYV.

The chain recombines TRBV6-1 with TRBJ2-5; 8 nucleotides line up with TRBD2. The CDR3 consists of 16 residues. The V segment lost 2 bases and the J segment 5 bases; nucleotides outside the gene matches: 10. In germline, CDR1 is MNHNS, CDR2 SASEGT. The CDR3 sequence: CASSEWRGLVFETQYF. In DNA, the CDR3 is TGTGCCAGCAGTGAATGGCGGGGACTAGTATTTGAGACCCAGTACTTC.

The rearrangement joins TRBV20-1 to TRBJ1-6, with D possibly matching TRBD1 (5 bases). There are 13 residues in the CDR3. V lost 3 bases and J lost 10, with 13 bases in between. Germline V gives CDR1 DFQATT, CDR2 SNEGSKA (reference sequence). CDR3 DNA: TGCAGTGCTAGTAGTCAGGGACGATCACCCCTCCACTTT. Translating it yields CSASSQGRSPLHF.

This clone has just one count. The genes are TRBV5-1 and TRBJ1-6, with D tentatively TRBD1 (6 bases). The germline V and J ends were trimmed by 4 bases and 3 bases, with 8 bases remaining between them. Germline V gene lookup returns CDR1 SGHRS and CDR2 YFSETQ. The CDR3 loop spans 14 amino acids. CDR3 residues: CASSQDSYNSPLHF. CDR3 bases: TGCGCCAGCAGCCAGGACAGCTATAATTCACCCCTCCACTTT.

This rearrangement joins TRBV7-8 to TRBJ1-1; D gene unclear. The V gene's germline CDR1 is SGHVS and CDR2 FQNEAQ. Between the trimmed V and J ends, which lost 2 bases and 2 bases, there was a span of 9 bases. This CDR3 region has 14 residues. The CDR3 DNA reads TGTGCCAGCAGCTTATTGTTCCCAAACACTGAAGCTTTCTTT. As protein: CASSLLFPNTEAFF.

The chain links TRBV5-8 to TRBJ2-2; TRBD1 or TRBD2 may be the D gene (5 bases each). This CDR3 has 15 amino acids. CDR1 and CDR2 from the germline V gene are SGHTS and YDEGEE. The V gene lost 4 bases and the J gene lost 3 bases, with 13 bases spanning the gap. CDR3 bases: TGTGCCAGCAGCCTCCGGGACCTCTACACCGGGGAGCTGTTTTTT. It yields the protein CASSLRDLYTGELFF.

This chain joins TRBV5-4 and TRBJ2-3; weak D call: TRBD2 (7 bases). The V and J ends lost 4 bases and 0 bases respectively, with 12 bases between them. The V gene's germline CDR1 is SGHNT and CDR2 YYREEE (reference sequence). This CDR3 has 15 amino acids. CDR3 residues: CASSQGTTSTDTQYF. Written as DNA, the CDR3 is TGTGCCAGCAGCCAGGGGACTACTAGCACAGATACGCAGTATTTT.

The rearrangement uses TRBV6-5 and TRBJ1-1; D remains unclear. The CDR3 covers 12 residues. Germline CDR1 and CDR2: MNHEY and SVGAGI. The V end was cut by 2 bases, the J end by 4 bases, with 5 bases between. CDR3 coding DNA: TGTGCCAGCAGTTACATGGGCACTGAAGCTTTCTTT. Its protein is CASSYMGTEAFF.

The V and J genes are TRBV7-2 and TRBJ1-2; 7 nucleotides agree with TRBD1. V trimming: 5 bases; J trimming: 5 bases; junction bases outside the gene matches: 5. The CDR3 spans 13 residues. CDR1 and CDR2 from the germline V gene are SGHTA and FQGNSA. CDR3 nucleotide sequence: TGTGCCAGCAGCCGGACAGGCGGATATGGCTACACCTTC. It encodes CASSRTGGYGYTF.

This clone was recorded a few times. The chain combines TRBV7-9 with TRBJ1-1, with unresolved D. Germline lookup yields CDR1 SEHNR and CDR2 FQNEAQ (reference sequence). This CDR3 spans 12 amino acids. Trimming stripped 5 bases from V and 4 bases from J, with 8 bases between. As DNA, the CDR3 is TGTGCCAGCAGCCCCTCCGGCACTGAAGCTTTCTTT. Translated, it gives CASSPSGTEAFF.

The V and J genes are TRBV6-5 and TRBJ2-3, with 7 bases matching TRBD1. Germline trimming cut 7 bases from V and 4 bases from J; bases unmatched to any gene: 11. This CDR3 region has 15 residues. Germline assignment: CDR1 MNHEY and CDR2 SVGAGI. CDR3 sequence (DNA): TGTGCCAGCAAGATTGACAGGGCAGGGGCAGATACGCAGTATTTT. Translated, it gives CASKIDRAGADTQYF.

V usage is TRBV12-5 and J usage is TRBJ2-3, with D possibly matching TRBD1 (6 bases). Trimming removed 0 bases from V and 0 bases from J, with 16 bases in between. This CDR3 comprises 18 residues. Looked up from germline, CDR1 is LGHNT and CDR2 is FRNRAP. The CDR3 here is CASGLVRDGTPSTDTQYF. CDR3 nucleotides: TGTGCTAGTGGTTTGGTACGAGACGGGACACCTAGCACAGATACGCAGTATTTT.

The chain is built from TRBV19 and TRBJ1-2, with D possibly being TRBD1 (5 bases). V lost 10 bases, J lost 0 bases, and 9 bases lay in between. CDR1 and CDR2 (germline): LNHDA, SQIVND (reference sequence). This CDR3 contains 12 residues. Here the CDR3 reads CATRAANYGYTF. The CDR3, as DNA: TGTGCCACCAGGGCCGCTAACTATGGCTACACCTTC. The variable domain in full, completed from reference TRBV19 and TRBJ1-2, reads DGGITQSPKYLFRKEGQNVTLSCEQNLNHDAMYWYRQDPGQGLRLIYYSQIVNDFQKGDIAEGYSVSREKKESFPLTVTSAQKNPTAFYLCATRAANYGYTFGSGTRLTVV.

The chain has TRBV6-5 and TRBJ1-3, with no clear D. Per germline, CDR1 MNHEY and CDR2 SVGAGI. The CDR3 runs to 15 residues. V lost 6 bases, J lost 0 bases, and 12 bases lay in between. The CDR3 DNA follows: TGTGCCAGCAGCCGCGGGTGGGGCTCTGGAAACACCATATATTTT. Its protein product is CASSRGWGSGNTIYF.

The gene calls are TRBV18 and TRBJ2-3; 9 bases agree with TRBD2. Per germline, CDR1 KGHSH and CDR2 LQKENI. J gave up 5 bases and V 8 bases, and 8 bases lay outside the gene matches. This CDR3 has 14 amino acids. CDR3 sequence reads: CASGPSGVEDTQYF. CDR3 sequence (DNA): TGTGCCAGCGGGCCTAGCGGGGTTGAAGATACGCAGTATTTT.

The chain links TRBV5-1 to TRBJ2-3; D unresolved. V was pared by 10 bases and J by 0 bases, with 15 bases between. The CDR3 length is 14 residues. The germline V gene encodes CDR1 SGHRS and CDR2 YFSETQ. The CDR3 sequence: CAARTEPSTDTQYF. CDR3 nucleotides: TGCGCCGCGCGGACGGAACCTAGCACAGATACGCAGTATTTT.

As DNA, the CDR3 is TGTGCCAGCTCACCCCTTGTAGCTTCGGGGCAGCCCCAGCATTTT. Protein sequence: CASSPLVASGQPQHF. V is TRBV18 and J is TRBJ1-5; D is unresolved. The length of the CDR3 is 15 residues. The ends were cut back, 3 bases at V and 7 bases at J, with 16 bases in the middle. The germline gives CDR1 KGHSH, CDR2 LQKENI.

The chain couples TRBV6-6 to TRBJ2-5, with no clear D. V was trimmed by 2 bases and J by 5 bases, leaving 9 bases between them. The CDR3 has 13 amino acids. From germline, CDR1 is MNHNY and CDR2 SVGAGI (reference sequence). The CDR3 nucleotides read TGTGCCAGCAGTTACCGCCTGGGGGAGACCCAGTACTTC. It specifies CASSYRLGETQYF.

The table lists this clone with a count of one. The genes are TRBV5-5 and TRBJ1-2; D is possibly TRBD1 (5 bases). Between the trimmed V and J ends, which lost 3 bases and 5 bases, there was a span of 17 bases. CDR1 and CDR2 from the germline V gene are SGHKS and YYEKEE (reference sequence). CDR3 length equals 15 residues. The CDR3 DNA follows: TGTGCCAGCAGCTATGGGACCTATAGCAAGTATGGCTACACCTTC. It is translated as CASSYGTYSKYGYTF.

CDR3 residues: CASSLDAGGTGNTIYF. The CDR3 coding sequence is TGCGCCAGCAGCTTAGACGCAGGGGGGACTGGAAACACCATATATTTT. The chain carries TRBV5-1 and TRBJ1-3; TRBD1 matches at 7 bases. The junction had 7 bases not matched to a gene; V was cut back by 2 bases and J by 2 bases. CDR1 is SGHRS, CDR2 YFSETQ, per germline. The CDR3 sequence is 16 residues long.

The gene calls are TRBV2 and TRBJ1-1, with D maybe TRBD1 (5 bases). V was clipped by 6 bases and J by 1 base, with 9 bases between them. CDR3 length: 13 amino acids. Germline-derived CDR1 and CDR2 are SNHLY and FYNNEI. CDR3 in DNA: TGTGCCAGCAGGCGAGACAGGAACACTGAAGCTTTCTTT. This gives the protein CASRRDRNTEAFF.